The 21 T cell receptor beta chains in this list originate from one sample, sequenced in a study of T cells after yellow fever vaccination. TCRdb fed the 5' RACE reads into MiXCR, producing one record per CDR3 protein. The sample includes approximately 600,000 distinct CDR3 sequences, about 12% of them seen just once. The source was PBMCs, collected on the day of the yellow fever booster vaccination. The receptors stem from a young man who received the YFV17D yellow fever vaccine.

The CDR3 loop is CASSSLLAAGDEQYF. The CDR3, as DNA: TGTGCCAGCTCATCCCTACTAGCCGCGGGGGACGAGCAGTACTTC. The V gene is TRBV18, the J gene TRBJ2-7; 7 nucleotides align to TRBD2. Germline V lookup: CDR1 KGHSH, CDR2 LQKENI. The CDR3 contains 15 residues. Trimming at V came to 5 bases and at J to 5 bases, leaving 12 bases not matched to a gene.

The chain recombines TRBV10-3 with TRBJ1-1, with D possibly TRBD1 on 5 matching bases. Trimming removed 0 bases from V and 11 bases from J, with 13 bases in between. Looked up from germline, CDR1 is ENHRY and CDR2 is SYGVKD. The CDR3 is made up of 13 amino acids. The CDR3 DNA follows: TGTGCCATCAGTGAGTCGCCTGGGGCGCCCGCTTTCTTT. Translated, it gives CAISESPGAPAFF.

This clonotype was found a few times. This chain joins TRBV6-2 or TRBV6-3 and TRBJ2-1; 13 bases are shared with TRBD2. This CDR3 comprises 19 residues. Germline loops: CDR1 MNHEY, CDR2 SVGEGT. Trimming took 0 bases from V and 9 from J; bases not matched to a gene: 14. The chain's CDR3 is CASSYSNSGGLAGVGEQFF. The CDR3 DNA sequence: TGTGCCAGCAGTTACTCGAACTCCGGCGGACTAGCGGGAGTGGGTGAGCAGTTCTTC.

This clonotype was detected only a few times. This sequence joins TRBV7-3 and TRBJ2-7, with TRBD2 matching over 12 bases. Germline values: CDR1 SGHTA, CDR2 FQGTGA. This CDR3 contains 14 residues. Trimming cost V 7 bases and J 5 bases; bases outside gene matches: 6. The CDR3 reads CASKQTSGSHEQYF. The CDR3 DNA reads as TGTGCCAGCAAGCAGACTAGCGGGAGCCACGAGCAGTACTTC.

J is TRBJ1-6 and V is TRBV21-1; TRBD1 is taken as the D call from the table, unchecked against the DNA. TRBV21-1 is reported as a pseudogene. CDR3 size: 15 residues. DNA for the CDR3: TGTGCCAGCGAATGGTCCGGACAGGGGAATTCACCCCTCCACTTT. This codes for CASEWSGQGNSPLHF.

In nucleotides, the CDR3 is TGCAGTGCCCCGTACAGGAATTCACCCCTCCACTTT. Protein sequence: CSAPYRNSPLHF. The V call is TRBV20-1, the J call TRBJ1-6; maybe TRBD1 (5 bases). The CDR3 extends over 12 amino acids. CDR1 is DFQATT and CDR2 is SNEGSKA in the germline V gene (reference sequence). V lost 6 bases and J lost 7, with 10 bases in between.

Only a few counts were recorded for this clonotype. This chain connects TRBV20-1 to TRBJ2-5; D is ambiguous. The CDR3 consists of 14 residues. Trimming stripped 3 bases from V and 5 bases from J, with 16 bases between. CDR1 and CDR2 (germline): DFQATT, SNEGSKA (reference sequence). The CDR3 loop is CSASPRALRETQYF. CDR3 in DNA: TGCAGTGCTAGTCCCCGGGCATTGCGGGAGACCCAGTACTTC.

The genes are TRBV5-6 and TRBJ1-2; tentative D call: TRBD1 (5 bases). Germline CDR1 and CDR2: SGHDT and YYEEEE. The V gene lost 2 bases and the J gene lost 6 bases, with 11 bases spanning the gap. This CDR3 spans 13 amino acids. The chain's CDR3 is CASSLSDIHGYTF. The DNA for the CDR3 is TGTGCCAGCAGCTTATCGGACATACATGGCTACACCTTC.

This clonotype was recorded a few times. V and J are TRBV25-1 and TRBJ1-5, with D unresolved. Germline CDR1 reads MGHDK; CDR2 reads SYGVNS. The V end lost 3 bases, the J end lost 8 bases, and 8 bases lay between the germline ends. This CDR3 is built from 12 residues. CDR3 region: CASSDVGEPQHF. Here the CDR3 DNA reads TGTGCCAGCAGTGATGTCGGGGAGCCCCAGCATTTT.

This rearrangement joins TRBV7-8 to TRBJ2-1; 9 bases are shared with TRBD2. The CDR3 is 15 amino acids. CDR1 and CDR2 from the germline V gene are SGHVS and FQNEAQ. The J segment lost 2 bases and the V segment lost 7 bases, leaving 6 bases of the junction unmatched. This CDR3 is CASNELAGPYNEQFF. In DNA, the CDR3 is TGTGCCAGCAACGAACTAGCGGGCCCCTACAATGAGCAGTTCTTC.

The chain carries TRBV2 and TRBJ2-2, with 10 bases identical to TRBD2. There are 16 residues in the CDR3. The V gene's germline CDR1 is SNHLY and CDR2 FYNNEI. The V and J ends lost 4 bases and 1 base, in that order; junction bases with no gene match: 3. CDR3 in amino acids: CASSATSGRNTGELFF. As DNA, the CDR3 is TGTGCCAGCAGTGCGACTAGCGGGCGGAACACCGGGGAGCTGTTTTTT.

This clonotype was recorded many times. This rearrangement joins TRBV27 to TRBJ2-7; 9 bases match TRBD2. Per germline, CDR1 MNHEY and CDR2 SMNVEV (reference sequence). J was trimmed by 5 bases and V by 0 bases; bases with no gene match: 8. The CDR3 covers 16 residues. Written as DNA, the CDR3 is TGTGCCAGCAGTTTATCAGGGGCGGGAGGGCGGCACGAGCAGTACTTC. Its translation is CASSLSGAGGRHEQYF.

The count of this clonotype is one. This sequence joins TRBV27 and TRBJ2-1, with a possible D match to TRBD2 (6 bases). Per the germline V gene, CDR1 is MNHEY and CDR2 is SMNVEV (reference sequence). The V end was cut by 3 bases, the J end by 10 bases, with 7 bases between. The CDR3 has 11 residues. This chain's CDR3 is CASSFAGEQFF. DNA for the CDR3: TGTGCCAGCAGTTTTGCGGGGGAGCAGTTCTTC.

This clonotype was seen ten or more times. The V call is TRBV7-3, the J call TRBJ1-1; D gene unclear. V was clipped by 2 bases and J by 1 base, with 5 bases between them. The CDR3 sequence is 13 residues long. Germline lookup yields CDR1 SGHTA and CDR2 FQGTGA. The CDR3 region has the DNA TGTGCCAGCAGCTTACGAGCGAACACTGAAGCTTTCTTT. Its protein is CASSLRANTEAFF. The complete variable domain, with remaining parts taken from reference TRBV7-3 and TRBJ1-1, reads GAGVSQTPSNKVTEKGKYVELRCDPISGHTALYWYRQSLGQGPEFLIYFQGTGAADDSGLPNDRFFAVRPEGSVSTLKIQRTERGDSAVYLCASSLRANTEAFFGQGTRLTVV.

The chain recombines TRBV6-1 with TRBJ2-5, with no clear D. CDR3 length: 13 residues. The germline V gene has CDR1 MNHNS and CDR2 SASEGT. V gave up 1 base and J gave up 8 bases, with 11 bases separating them. The CDR3 DNA sequence: TGTGCCAGCAGTGAAGACGCCACAATAACCCAGTACTTC. Translating gives CASSEDATITQYF.

This clonotype was seen a handful of times. The chain combines TRBV20-1 with TRBJ1-6; TRBD1 is a possible D gene (5 bases). V gave up 1 base and J gave up 9 bases, with 13 bases separating them. Germline-derived CDR1 and CDR2 are DFQATT and SNEGSKA (reference sequence). The CDR3 covers 14 residues. CDR3: CSARAGGESSPLHF. CDR3 coding DNA: TGCAGTGCTAGAGCGGGGGGGGAGTCTTCACCCCTCCACTTT.

V and J are TRBV20-1 and TRBJ2-1; D remains unclear. Trimming pared 7 bases from V and 6 bases from J, leaving 13 bases between. There are 12 residues in the CDR3. Germline-derived CDR1 and CDR2 are DFQATT and SNEGSKA (reference sequence). The CDR3 bases are TGCAGTGTGACCCGGGCTAGCAATGAGCAGTTCTTC. This sequence encodes CSVTRASNEQFF.

This clonotype showed up just a few times. The gene calls are TRBV29-1 and TRBJ1-2, with D hard to call. V lost 4 bases and J lost 5, with 5 bases in between. Germline lookup yields CDR1 SQVTM and CDR2 ANQGSEA. This CDR3 is built from 10 residues. The CDR3 reads CSVGGYGYTF. The CDR3 DNA reads as TGCAGCGTTGGGGGTTATGGCTACACCTTC.

J is TRBJ2-1 and V is TRBV11-2; 9 bases agree with TRBD1. The germline gives CDR1 SGHAT, CDR2 FQNNGV. V dropped 5 bases and J dropped 7; count of bases not matched to a gene: 9. The CDR3 totals 15 residues. The CDR3 DNA reads TGTGCCAGCAGCGTTACAGGGGGCGCGTGGAATGAGCAGTTCTTC. As protein: CASSVTGGAWNEQFF. Full variable domain (rest looked up from reference TRBV11-2 and TRBJ2-1): EAGVAQSPRYKIIEKRQSVAFWCNPISGHATLYWYQQILGQGPKLLIQFQNNGVVDDSQLPKDRFSAERLKGVDSTLKIQPAKLEDSAVYLCASSVTGGAWNEQFFGPGTRLTVL.

This clonotype was detected only a few times. The chain has TRBV20-1 and TRBJ2-5; a weak D match, TRBD1 (6 bases). The CDR3 covers 13 residues. Trimming removed 6 bases from V and 2 bases from J, with 13 bases in between. Germline CDR1 and CDR2: DFQATT and SNEGSKA (reference sequence). CDR3 sequence (DNA): TGCAGTGCGGGGACATCCCTGCAAGAGACCCAGTACTTC. This translates into CSAGTSLQETQYF.

This clonotype showed up just a few times. The junction differs from germline at one of its ends, possibly a read error. The rearrangement joins TRBV28 to TRBJ2-3; 10 bases align to TRBD1. Germline CDR1 MDHEN, CDR2 SYDVKM. The CDR3 is 12 residues long. In DNA form, the CDR3 reads TGTGCCAGCAGTCTCCAGGGGACAGGGGTTAATTTT. Encoded protein: CASSLQGTGVNF.